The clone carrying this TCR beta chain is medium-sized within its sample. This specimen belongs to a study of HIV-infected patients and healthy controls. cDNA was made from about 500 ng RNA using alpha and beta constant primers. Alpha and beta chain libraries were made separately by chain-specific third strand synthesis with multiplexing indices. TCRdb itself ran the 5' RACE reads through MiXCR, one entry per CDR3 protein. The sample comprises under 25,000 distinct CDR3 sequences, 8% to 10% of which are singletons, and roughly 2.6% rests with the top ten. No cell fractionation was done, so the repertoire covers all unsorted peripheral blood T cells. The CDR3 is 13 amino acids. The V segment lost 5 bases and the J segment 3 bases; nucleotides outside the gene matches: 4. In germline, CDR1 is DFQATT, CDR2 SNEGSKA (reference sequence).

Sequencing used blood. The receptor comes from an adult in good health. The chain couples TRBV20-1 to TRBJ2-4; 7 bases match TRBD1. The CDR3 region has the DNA TGCAGTGCTGTAGGGACAGACAAAAACATTCAGTACTTC. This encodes CSAVGTDKNIQYF.